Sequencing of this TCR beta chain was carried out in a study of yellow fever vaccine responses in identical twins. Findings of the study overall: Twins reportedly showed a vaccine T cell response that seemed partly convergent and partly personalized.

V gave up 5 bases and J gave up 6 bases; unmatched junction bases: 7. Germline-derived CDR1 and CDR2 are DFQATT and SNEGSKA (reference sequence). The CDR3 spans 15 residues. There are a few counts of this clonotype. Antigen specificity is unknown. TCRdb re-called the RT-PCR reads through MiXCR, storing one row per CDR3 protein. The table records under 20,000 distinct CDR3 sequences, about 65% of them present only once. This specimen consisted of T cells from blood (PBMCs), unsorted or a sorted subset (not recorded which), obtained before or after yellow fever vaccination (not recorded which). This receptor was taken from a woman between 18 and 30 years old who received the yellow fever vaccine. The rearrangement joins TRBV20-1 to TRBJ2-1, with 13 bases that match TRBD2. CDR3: CSASPRLAGGNEQFF. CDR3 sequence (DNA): TGCAGTGCTTCCCCTCGACTAGCGGGGGGCAATGAGCAGTTCTTC.